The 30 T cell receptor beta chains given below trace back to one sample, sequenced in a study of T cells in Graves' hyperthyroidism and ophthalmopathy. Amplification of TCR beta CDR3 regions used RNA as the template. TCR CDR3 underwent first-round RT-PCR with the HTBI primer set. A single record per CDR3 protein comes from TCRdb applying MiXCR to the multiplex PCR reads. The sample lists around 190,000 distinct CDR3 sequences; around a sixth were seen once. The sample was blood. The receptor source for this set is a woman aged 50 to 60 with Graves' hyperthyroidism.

In DNA, the CDR3 is TGTGCCAGCGGACTAGCGGGAAACACCGGGGAGCTGTTTTTT. It specifies CASGLAGNTGELFF. The chain is built from TRBV19 and TRBJ2-2, with 12 positions matching TRBD2. Germline CDR1 and CDR2: LNHDA and SQIVND (reference sequence). The J segment lost 2 bases and the V segment lost 9 bases, leaving 1 base of the junction unmatched. The CDR3 is 14 residues long.

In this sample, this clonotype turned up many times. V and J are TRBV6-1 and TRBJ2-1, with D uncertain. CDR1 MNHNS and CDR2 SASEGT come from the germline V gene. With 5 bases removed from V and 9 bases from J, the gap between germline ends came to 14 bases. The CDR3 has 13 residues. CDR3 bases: TGTGCCAGCAGTTACGACCCCCCGGGTGAGCAGTTCTTC. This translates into CASSYDPPGEQFF.

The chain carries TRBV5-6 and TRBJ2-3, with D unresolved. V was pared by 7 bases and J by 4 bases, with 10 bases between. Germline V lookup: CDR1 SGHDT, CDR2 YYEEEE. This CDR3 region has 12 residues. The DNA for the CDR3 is TGTGCCAGCTGGCGGTTAGCAGATACGCAGTATTTT. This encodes CASWRLADTQYF.

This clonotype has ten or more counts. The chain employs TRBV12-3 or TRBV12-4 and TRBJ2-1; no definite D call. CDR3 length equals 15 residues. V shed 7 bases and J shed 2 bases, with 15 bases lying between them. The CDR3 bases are TGTGCCAGCACGGACCCACACTCAACCTACAATGAGCAGTTCTTC. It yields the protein CASTDPHSTYNEQFF.

This CDR3 is CASSLAARQQYF. As DNA, the CDR3 is TGTGCCAGCAGCTTGGCGGCCAGACAGCAGTACTTC. The rearrangement joins TRBV7-9 to TRBJ2-7, with D unresolved. Germline CDR1 and CDR2: SEHNR and FQNEAQ (reference sequence). The V end was cut by 3 bases, the J end by 8 bases, with 11 bases between. The CDR3 has 12 residues.

The CDR3 here is CASSLGAYEQFF. The CDR3 DNA sequence: TGTGCCAGCAGCCTCGGTGCCTACGAGCAGTTCTTC. The rearrangement joins TRBV7-9 to TRBJ2-7, with D hard to call. The J call may be mistaken, given a closer DNA end match to TRBJ2-1. From germline, CDR1 is SEHNR and CDR2 FQNEAQ (reference sequence). CDR3 size: 12 residues.

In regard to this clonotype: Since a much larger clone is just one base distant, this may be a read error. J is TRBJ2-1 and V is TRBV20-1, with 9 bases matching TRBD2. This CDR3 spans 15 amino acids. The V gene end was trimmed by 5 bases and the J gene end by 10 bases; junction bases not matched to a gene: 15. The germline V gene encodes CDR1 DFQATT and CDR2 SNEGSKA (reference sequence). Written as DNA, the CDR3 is TGCAGTGCTCTCGGTGGGGGACTAGCTACCTACGAGCAGTTCTTC. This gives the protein CSALGGGLATYEQFF.

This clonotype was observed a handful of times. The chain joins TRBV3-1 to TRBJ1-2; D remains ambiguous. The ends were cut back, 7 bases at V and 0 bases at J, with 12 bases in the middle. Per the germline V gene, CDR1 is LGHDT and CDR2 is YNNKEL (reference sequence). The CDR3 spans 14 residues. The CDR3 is CASTRTSANYGYTF. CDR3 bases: TGTGCCAGCACCCGAACCAGCGCTAACTATGGCTACACCTTC.

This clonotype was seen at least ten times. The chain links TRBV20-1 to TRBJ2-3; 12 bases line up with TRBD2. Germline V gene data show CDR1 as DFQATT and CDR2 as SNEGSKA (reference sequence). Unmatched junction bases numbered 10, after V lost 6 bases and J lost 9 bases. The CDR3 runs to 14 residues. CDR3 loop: CSAPTSGSGGTQYF. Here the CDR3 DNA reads TGCAGTGCCCCGACTAGCGGGAGTGGTGGGACGCAGTATTTT.

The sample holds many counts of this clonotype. In DNA form, the CDR3 reads TGTGCCAGCAGTTTGGCTAGCGGGAGGCCTCCCATAGGCGAGCAGTTCTTC. Translating gives CASSLASGRPPIGEQFF. The chain links TRBV12-3 or TRBV12-4 to TRBJ2-1, with 11 positions matching TRBD2. Trimming took 3 bases from V and 10 from J; bases not matched to a gene: 14. CDR3 length: 17 amino acids.

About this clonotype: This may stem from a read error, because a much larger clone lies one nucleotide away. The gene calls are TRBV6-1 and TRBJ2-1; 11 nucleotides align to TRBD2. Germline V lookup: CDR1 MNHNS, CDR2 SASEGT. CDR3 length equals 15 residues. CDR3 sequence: CASSGGLAGVNEQLF. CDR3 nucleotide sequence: TGTGCCAGCAGTGGCGGACTAGCGGGCGTCAATGAGCAGCTCTTC.

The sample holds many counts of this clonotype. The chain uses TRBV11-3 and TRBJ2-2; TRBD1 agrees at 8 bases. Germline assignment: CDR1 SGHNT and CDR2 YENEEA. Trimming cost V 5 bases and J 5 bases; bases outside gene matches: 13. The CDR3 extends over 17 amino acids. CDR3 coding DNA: TGTGCCAGCAGCCCCCGACAGGGGAAGAGGATTACCGGGGAGCTGTTTTTT. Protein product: CASSPRQGKRITGELFF.

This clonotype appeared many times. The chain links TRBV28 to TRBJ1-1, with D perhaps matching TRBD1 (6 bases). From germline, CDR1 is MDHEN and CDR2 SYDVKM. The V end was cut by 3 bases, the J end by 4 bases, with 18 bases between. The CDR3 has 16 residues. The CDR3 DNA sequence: TGTGCCAGCAGTTTTGGGCAGGGGATTGATACCACTGAAGCTTTCTTT. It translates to CASSFGQGIDTTEAFF. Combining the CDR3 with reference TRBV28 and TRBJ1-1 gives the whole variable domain DVKVTQSSRYLVKRTGEKVFLECVQDMDHENMFWYRQDPGLGLRLIYFSYDVKMKEKGDIPEGYSVSREKKERFSLILESASTNQTSMYLCASSFGQGIDTTEAFFGQGTRLTVV.

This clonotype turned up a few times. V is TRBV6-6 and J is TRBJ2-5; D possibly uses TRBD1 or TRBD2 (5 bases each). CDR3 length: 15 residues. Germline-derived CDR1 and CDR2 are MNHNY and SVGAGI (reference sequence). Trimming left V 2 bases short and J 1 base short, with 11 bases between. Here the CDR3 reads CASSYGTPPQETQYF. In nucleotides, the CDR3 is TGTGCCAGCAGTTACGGGACCCCCCCCCAAGAGACCCAGTACTTC.

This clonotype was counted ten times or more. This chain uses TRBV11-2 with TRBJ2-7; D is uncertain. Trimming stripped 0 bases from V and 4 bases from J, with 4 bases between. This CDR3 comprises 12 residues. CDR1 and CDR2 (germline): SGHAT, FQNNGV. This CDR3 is CASSLDPYEQYF. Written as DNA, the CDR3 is TGTGCCAGCAGCTTAGATCCGTACGAGCAGTACTTC.

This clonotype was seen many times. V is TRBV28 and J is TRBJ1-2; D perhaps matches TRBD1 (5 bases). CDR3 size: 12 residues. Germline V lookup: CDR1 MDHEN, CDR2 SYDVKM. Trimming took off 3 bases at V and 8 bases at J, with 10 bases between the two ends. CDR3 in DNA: TGTGCCAGCAGTTTCTTCAGGGACGGCTACACCTTC. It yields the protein CASSFFRDGYTF.

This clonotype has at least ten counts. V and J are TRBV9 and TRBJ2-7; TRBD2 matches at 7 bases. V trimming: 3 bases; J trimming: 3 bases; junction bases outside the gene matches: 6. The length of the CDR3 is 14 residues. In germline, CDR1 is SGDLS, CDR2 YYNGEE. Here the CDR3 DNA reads TGTGCCAGCAGCGAGGCCGGGACTATCTACGAGCAGTACTTC. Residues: CASSEAGTIYEQYF.

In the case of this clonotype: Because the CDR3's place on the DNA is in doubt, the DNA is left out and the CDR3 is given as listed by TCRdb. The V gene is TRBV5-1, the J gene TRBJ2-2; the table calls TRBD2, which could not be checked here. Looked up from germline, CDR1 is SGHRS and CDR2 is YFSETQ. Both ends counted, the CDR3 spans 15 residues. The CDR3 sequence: CASSDPGLRAGELFF.

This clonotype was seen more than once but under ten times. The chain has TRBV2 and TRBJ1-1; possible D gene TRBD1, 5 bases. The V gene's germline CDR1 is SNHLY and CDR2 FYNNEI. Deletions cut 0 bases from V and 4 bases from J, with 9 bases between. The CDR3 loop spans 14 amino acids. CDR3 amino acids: CASSEAMGGTEAFF. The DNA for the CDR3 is TGTGCCAGCAGTGAAGCAATGGGGGGCACTGAAGCTTTCTTT.

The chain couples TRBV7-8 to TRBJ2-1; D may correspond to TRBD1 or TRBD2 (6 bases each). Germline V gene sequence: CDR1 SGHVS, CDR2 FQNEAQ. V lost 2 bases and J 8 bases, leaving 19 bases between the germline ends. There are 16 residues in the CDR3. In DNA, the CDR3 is TGTGCCAGCAGCTTATGGGGCGGGACAAGGTGGTATGAGCAGTTCTTC. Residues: CASSLWGGTRWYEQFF. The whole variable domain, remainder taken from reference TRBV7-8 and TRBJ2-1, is GAGVSQSPRYKVAKRGQDVALRCDPISGHVSLFWYQQALGQGPEFLTYFQNEAQLDKSGLPSDRFFAERPEGSVSTLKIQRTQQEDSAVYLCASSLWGGTRWYEQFFGPGTRLTVL.

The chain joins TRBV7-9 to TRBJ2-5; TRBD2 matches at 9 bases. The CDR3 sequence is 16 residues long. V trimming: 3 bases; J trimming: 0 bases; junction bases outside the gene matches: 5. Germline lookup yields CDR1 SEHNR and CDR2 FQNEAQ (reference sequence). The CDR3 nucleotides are TGTGCCAGCAGCTTCCAAGGACTAGCGAACCAAGAGACCCAGTACTTC. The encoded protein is CASSFQGLANQETQYF.

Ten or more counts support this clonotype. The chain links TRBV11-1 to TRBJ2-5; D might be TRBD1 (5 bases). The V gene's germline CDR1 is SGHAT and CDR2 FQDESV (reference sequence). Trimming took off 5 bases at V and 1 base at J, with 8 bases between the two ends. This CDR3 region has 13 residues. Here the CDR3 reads CASSRQSQETQYF. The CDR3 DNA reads TGTGCCAGCAGCCGACAGTCCCAAGAGACCCAGTACTTC. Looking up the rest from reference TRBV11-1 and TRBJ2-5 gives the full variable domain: EAEVAQSPRYKITEKSQAVAFWCDPISGHATLYWYRQILGQGPELLVQFQDESVVDDSQLPKDRFSAERLKGVDSTLKIQPAELGDSAMYLCASSRQSQETQYFGPGTRLLVL.

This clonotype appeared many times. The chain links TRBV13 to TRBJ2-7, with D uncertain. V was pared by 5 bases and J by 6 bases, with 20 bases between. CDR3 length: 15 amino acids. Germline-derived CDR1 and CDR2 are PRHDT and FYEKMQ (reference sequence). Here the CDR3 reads CASSARLDLGGEQYF. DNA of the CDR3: TGTGCCAGCAGCGCCAGACTGGACCTTGGCGGCGAGCAGTACTTC.

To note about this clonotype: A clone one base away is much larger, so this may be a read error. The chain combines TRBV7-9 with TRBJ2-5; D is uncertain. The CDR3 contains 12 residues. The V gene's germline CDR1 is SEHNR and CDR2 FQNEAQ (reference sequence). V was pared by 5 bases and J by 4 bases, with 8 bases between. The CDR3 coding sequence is TGTGCCAGCAGCGCGACCTTAGAGACCCAGTACTTC. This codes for CASSATLETQYF. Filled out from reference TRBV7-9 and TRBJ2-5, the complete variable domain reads DTGVSQNPRHKITKRGQNVTFRCDPISEHNRLYWYRQTLGQGPEFLTYFQNEAQLEKSRLLSDRFSAERPKGSFSTLEIQRTEQGDSAMYLCASSATLETQYFGPGTRLLVL.

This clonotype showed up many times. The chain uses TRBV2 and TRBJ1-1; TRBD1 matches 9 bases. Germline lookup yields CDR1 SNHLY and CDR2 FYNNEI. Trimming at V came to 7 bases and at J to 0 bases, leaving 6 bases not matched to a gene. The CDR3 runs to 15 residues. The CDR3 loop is CASTEQGAVNTEAFF. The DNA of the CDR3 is TGTGCCAGCACAGAACAGGGGGCCGTGAACACTGAAGCTTTCTTT.

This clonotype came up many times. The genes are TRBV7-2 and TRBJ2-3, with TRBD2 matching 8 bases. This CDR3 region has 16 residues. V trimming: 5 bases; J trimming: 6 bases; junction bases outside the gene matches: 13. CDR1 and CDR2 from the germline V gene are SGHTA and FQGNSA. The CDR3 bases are TGTGCCAGCAGCGAGGGGGGTTCAGCGGGAGTCGATACGCAGTATTTT. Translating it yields CASSEGGSAGVDTQYF.

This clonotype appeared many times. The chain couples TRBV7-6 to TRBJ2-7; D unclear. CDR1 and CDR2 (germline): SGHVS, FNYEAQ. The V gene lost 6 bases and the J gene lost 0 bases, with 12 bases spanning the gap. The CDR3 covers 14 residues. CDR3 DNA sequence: TGTGCCAGCAGTCCAGCTCAGAGCTCCTACGAGCAGTACTTC. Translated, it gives CASSPAQSSYEQYF.

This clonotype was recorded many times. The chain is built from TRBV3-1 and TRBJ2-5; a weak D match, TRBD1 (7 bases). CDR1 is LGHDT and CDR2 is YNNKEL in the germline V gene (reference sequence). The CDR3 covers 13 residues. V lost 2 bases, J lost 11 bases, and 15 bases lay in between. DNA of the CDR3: TGTGCCAGCAGCCAAACCCGGAGGGGGCTACAGTACTTC. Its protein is CASSQTRRGLQYF.

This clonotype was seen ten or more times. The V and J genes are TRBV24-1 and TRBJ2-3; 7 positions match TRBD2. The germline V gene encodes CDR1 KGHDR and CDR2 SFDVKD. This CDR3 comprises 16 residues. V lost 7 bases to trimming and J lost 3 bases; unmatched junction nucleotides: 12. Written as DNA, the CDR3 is TGTGCCACCAGCGGTCTGGGCGCGGGAGTAACAGATACGCAGTATTTT. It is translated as CATSGLGAGVTDTQYF.

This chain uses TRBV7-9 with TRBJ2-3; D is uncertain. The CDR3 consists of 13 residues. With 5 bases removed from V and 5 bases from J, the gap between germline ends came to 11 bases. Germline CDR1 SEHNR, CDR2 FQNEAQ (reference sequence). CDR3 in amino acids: CASSPGRVDTQYF. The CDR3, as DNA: TGTGCCAGCAGCCCCGGAAGAGTAGATACGCAGTATTTT.